This TCR beta chain was obtained from a study of T cell responses to AZD1222 COVID-19 vaccine. Study results and caveats: Once two AZD1222 doses were given, Spike-specific TCR breadth and depth went up. The reported proportion of spike-specific TCRs targeting unmutated variant regions was nearly half. Distributed over spike, vaccine-associated CD4 TCRs predominated at 160-218 and 743-854. Seropositive status at baseline applied to only five or six AZD1222 recipients.

On this clone: Its cognate antigen is unknown.

V shed 5 bases and J 8 bases; nucleotides not matched to a gene: 11. Germline CDR1 is SGHVS and CDR2 is FNYEAQ. This CDR3 has 14 amino acids. Sequencing was performed with immunoSEQ multiplex PCR; in TCRdb, only in-frame clones are kept and a portion is missing. The top ten hold approximately 5.6% of the sample, which has 120,000 to 150,000 clones, approximately 85% seen once. The chain links TRBV7-6 to TRBJ1-2; 7 nucleotides agree with TRBD1. The TCR sequence derives from an adult who received the MenACWY meningococcal vaccine as a control. The sequenced sample was peripheral blood, obtained 28 days after the second dose of the MenACWY control vaccine. The CDR3 sequence is CASSDLGQSYGYTF. DNA for the CDR3: TGTGCCAGCAGCGACCTGGGACAGTCTTACGGCTACACCTTC.